These 15 T cell receptor beta chains were sequenced from one sample in a study of blood T cell repertoires in COVID-19. Here immunoSEQ multiplex PCR was the method, and the copy in TCRdb shows in-frame clones only, minus some. The top ten hold around 15% of the sample, which has more than 75,000 clones, more than 70% seen once. Sequenced: peripheral blood. The receptors shown here come from a woman in her 70s with acute or convalescent COVID-19.

CDR3 protein: CASSYRSGYTDTQYF. CDR3 nucleotide sequence: TGTGCCAGCAGTTATCGAAGCGGATACACAGATACGCAGTATTTT. This chain joins TRBV6-5 and TRBJ2-3; D is perhaps TRBD2 (5 bases). This CDR3 region has 15 residues. Germline V gene sequence: CDR1 MNHEY, CDR2 SVGAGI. The V and J ends lost 3 bases and 2 bases respectively, with 12 bases between them.

In DNA form, the CDR3 reads TGTGCCAGCAGCTCCGTTAAGGGGCCCAGCGCCGTGAACACTGAAGCTTTCTTT. Its protein product is CASSSVKGPSAVNTEAFF. The genes are TRBV7-9 and TRBJ1-1; TRBD1 is a possible D gene (5 bases). The CDR3 is 18 residues long. Germline V gene data show CDR1 as SEHNR and CDR2 as FQNEAQ (reference sequence). Trimming took off 4 bases at V and 0 bases at J, with 21 bases between the two ends.

The rearrangement uses TRBV19 and TRBJ2-1, with 11 bases that match TRBD2. Losses at the gene ends were 8 bases for V and 4 bases for J; bases not matched to a gene: 10. Germline-derived CDR1 and CDR2 are LNHDA and SQIVND (reference sequence). CDR3 size: 16 residues. The CDR3 DNA is TGTGCCAGTGCTAAAAGACTAGCGGGATATTACAATGAGCAGTTCTTC. As protein: CASAKRLAGYYNEQFF.

CDR3 DNA: TGCGCCAGCAGCGCACAGGGGATGACCTACAATGAGCAGTTCTTC. It codes for CASSAQGMTYNEQFF. The chain couples TRBV5-1 to TRBJ2-1; 7 bases are shared with TRBD1. The CDR3 totals 15 residues. V gave up 4 bases and J gave up 2 bases; unmatched junction bases: 6. Germline assignment: CDR1 SGHRS and CDR2 YFSETQ.

This chain links TRBV18 with TRBJ1-1; TRBD1 matches at 10 bases. The CDR3 extends over 16 amino acids. J lost 9 bases, V lost 3 bases, and 13 bases had no gene match. CDR1 KGHSH and CDR2 LQKENI come from the germline V gene. The CDR3 sequence: CASSPDRGRQGAQAFF. The CDR3 region has the DNA TGTGCCAGCTCACCTGACAGGGGGCGGCAGGGGGCCCAAGCTTTCTTT.

V is TRBV5-1 and J is TRBJ2-1; TRBD2 matches 8 bases. This CDR3 is 16 amino acids long. Germline V CDR1 and CDR2: SGHRS, YFSETQ. V dropped 6 bases and J dropped 0; count of bases not matched to a gene: 8. Here the CDR3 reads CASTTLAGSSYNEQFF. The CDR3 nucleotides are TGCGCCAGCACAACATTAGCGGGGTCCTCCTACAATGAGCAGTTCTTC.

The gene calls are TRBV20-1 and TRBJ2-5; 12 bases match TRBD2. Germline values: CDR1 DFQATT, CDR2 SNEGSKA (reference sequence). With V trimmed by 3 bases and J by 5 bases, 7 bases remained unmatched. CDR3 length: 15 amino acids. This chain's CDR3 is CSASPLAGGRETQYF. The CDR3 DNA reads as TGCAGTGCTAGTCCTCTAGCGGGAGGGAGGGAGACCCAGTACTTC.

The chain links TRBV27 to TRBJ1-1; TRBD1 aligns across 7 bases. CDR1 is MNHEY and CDR2 is SMNVEV in the germline V gene (reference sequence). The V gene end was trimmed by 4 bases and the J gene end by 10 bases; junction bases not matched to a gene: 9. The CDR3 loop spans 13 amino acids. Written as DNA, the CDR3 is TGTGCCAGCAGTTCCGGGAGACAGGGTTCAGCTTTCTTT. This codes for CASSSGRQGSAFF.

This rearrangement joins TRBV11-2 to TRBJ1-6; D is possibly TRBD1 (5 bases). Germline assignment: CDR1 SGHAT and CDR2 FQNNGV. V dropped 8 bases and J dropped 11 bases, with 10 bases sitting between them. The CDR3 has 11 residues. Here the CDR3 DNA reads TGTGCCAGCGGCGAAGGGGCACCCCTCCACTTT. This translates into CASGEGAPLHF.

CDR3 loop: CASSEATGGDEQYV. The CDR3, as DNA: TGTGCCAGCAGTGAAGCCACAGGGGGCGACGAGCAGTACGTC. This chain joins TRBV6-1 and TRBJ2-7; 9 nucleotides match TRBD1. After removal of 0 bases from V and 5 bases from J, the junction contained 2 bases not matched to a gene. The length of the CDR3 is 14 residues. Germline CDR1 is MNHNS and CDR2 is SASEGT.

The chain joins TRBV5-4 to TRBJ2-5; 7 nucleotides agree with TRBD1. Germline V gene sequence: CDR1 SGHNT, CDR2 YYREEE (reference sequence). The CDR3 has 14 amino acids. V dropped 2 bases and J dropped 5; count of bases not matched to a gene: 6. CDR3 amino acids: CASSFGQVRETQYF. As DNA, the CDR3 is TGTGCCAGCAGCTTCGGACAGGTGCGGGAGACCCAGTACTTC.

The gene calls are TRBV6-4 and TRBJ1-2; 8 bases line up with TRBD1. The CDR3 consists of 14 residues. Germline loops: CDR1 MRHNA, CDR2 SNTAGT. V lost 6 bases to trimming and J lost 2 bases; unmatched junction nucleotides: 5. The CDR3 sequence is CASRKTGANYGYTF. CDR3 coding DNA: TGTGCCAGCAGAAAGACAGGGGCCAACTATGGCTACACCTTC.

The chain links TRBV7-8 to TRBJ2-1; the match to TRBD1 covers 7 bases. In germline, CDR1 is SGHVS, CDR2 FQNEAQ. The CDR3 extends over 15 amino acids. The junction had 9 bases not matched to a gene; V was cut back by 5 bases and J by 5 bases. The CDR3 DNA reads TGTGCCAGCAGCCCGAGGGGGCGGGCAAACAATGAGCAGTTCTTC. This sequence encodes CASSPRGRANNEQFF. Complete variable domain (other parts from reference TRBV7-8 and TRBJ2-1): GAGVSQSPRYKVAKRGQDVALRCDPISGHVSLFWYQQALGQGPEFLTYFQNEAQLDKSGLPSDRFFAERPEGSVSTLKIQRTQQEDSAVYLCASSPRGRANNEQFFGPGTRLTVL.

The chain carries TRBV5-4 and TRBJ2-1, with D maybe TRBD2 (5 bases). Germline-derived CDR1 and CDR2 are SGHNT and YYREEE (reference sequence). Trimming pared 5 bases from V and 5 bases from J, leaving 14 bases between. The CDR3 covers 14 residues. The CDR3 sequence is CASSSLEIDNEQFF. The CDR3 nucleotides are TGTGCCAGCAGTTCACTAGAGATAGACAATGAGCAGTTCTTC.

V is TRBV5-6 and J is TRBJ2-7; 7 positions match TRBD2. This CDR3 spans 16 amino acids. The V gene end was trimmed by 4 bases and the J gene end by 3 bases; junction bases not matched to a gene: 13. CDR1 and CDR2 (germline): SGHDT, YYEEEE. CDR3 loop: CASSQALRLAVYEQYV. DNA for the CDR3: TGTGCCAGCAGCCAAGCTCTCCGACTAGCAGTCTACGAGCAGTACGTC.